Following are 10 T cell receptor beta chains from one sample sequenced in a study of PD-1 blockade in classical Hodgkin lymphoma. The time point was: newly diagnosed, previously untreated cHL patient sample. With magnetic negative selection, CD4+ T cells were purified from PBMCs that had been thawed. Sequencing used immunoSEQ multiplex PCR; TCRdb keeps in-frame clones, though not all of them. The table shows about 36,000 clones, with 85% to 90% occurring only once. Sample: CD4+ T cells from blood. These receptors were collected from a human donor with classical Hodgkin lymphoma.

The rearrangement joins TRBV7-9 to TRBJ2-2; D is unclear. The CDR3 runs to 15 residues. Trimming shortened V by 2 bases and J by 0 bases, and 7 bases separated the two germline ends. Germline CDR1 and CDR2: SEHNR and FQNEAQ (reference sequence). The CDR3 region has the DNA TGTGCCAGCAGCTTACGGTCCACGAACACCGGGGAGCTGTTTTTT. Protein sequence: CASSLRSTNTGELFF. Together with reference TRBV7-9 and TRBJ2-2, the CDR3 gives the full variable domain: DTGVSQNPRHKITKRGQNVTFRCDPISEHNRLYWYRQTLGQGPEFLTYFQNEAQLEKSRLLSDRFSAERPKGSFSTLEIQRTEQGDSAMYLCASSLRSTNTGELFFGEGSRLTVL.

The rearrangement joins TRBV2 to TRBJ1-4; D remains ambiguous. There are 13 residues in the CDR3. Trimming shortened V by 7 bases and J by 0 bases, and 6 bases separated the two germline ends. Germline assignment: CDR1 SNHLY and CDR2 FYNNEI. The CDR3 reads CASKMTTNEKLFF. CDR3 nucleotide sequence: TGTGCCAGCAAGATGACAACTAATGAAAAACTGTTTTTT.

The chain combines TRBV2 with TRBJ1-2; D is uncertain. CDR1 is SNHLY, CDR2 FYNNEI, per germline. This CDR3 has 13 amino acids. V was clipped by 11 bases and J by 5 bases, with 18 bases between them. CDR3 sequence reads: CASQGDFGYGYTF. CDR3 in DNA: TGTGCCTCCCAAGGCGATTTTGGGTATGGCTACACCTTC. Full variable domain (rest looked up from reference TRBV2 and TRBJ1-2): EPEVTQTPSHQVTQMGQEVILRCVPISNHLYFYWYRQILGQKVEFLVSFYNNEISEKSEIFDDQFSVERPDGSNFTLKIRSTKLEDSAMYFCASQGDFGYGYTFGSGTRLTVV.

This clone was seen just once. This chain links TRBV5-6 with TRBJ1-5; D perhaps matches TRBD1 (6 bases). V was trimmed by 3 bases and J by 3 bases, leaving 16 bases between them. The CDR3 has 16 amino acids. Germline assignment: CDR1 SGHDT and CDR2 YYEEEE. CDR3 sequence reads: CASSSGPGALNQPQHF. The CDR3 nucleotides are TGTGCCAGCAGCTCGGGCCCGGGGGCTCTCAATCAGCCCCAGCATTTT.

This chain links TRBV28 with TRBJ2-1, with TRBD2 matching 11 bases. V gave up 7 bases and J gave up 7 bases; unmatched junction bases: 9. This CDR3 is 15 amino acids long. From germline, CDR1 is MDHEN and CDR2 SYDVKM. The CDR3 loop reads CASIFSGTSGNEQFF. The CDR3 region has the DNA TGTGCCAGCATCTTTTCAGGGACTAGCGGAAATGAGCAGTTCTTC.

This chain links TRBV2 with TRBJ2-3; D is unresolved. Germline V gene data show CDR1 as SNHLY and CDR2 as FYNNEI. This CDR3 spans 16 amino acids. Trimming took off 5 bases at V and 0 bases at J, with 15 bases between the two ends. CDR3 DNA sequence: TGTGCCAGCAGTCTTCGGCGCGAAACTAGCACAGATACGCAGTATTTT. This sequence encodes CASSLRRETSTDTQYF. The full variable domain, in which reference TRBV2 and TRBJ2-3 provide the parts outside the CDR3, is EPEVTQTPSHQVTQMGQEVILRCVPISNHLYFYWYRQILGQKVEFLVSFYNNEISEKSEIFDDQFSVERPDGSNFTLKIRSTKLEDSAMYFCASSLRRETSTDTQYFGPGTRLTVL.

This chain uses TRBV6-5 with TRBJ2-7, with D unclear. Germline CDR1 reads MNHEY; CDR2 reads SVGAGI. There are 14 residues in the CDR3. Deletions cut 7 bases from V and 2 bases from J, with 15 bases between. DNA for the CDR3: TGTGCCAGCATCTCCCCCCACAGCACCTACGAGCAGTACTTC. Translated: CASISPHSTYEQYF.

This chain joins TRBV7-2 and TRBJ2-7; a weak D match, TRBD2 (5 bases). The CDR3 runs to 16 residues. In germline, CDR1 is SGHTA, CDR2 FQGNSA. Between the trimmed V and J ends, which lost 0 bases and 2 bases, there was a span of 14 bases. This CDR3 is CASSLAGASRTYEQYF. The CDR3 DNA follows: TGTGCCAGCAGCTTAGCGGGAGCTAGCCGAACCTACGAGCAGTACTTC.

CDR3 loop: CASSQDLVGLFGNTIYF. The CDR3, as DNA: TGCGCCAGCAGCCAAGATTTAGTCGGCTTATTTGGAAACACCATATATTTT. The chain is built from TRBV4-3 and TRBJ1-3; D not certain. The CDR3 loop spans 17 amino acids. CDR1 is LGHNA, CDR2 YSLEER, per germline. Deletions cut 0 bases from V and 3 bases from J, with 15 bases between.

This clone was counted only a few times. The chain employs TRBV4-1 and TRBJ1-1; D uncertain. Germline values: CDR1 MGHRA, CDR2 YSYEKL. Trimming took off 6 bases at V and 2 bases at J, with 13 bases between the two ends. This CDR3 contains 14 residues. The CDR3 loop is CASRGPLLNTEAFF. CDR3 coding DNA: TGCGCCAGCAGGGGTCCACTACTAAACACTGAAGCTTTCTTT.